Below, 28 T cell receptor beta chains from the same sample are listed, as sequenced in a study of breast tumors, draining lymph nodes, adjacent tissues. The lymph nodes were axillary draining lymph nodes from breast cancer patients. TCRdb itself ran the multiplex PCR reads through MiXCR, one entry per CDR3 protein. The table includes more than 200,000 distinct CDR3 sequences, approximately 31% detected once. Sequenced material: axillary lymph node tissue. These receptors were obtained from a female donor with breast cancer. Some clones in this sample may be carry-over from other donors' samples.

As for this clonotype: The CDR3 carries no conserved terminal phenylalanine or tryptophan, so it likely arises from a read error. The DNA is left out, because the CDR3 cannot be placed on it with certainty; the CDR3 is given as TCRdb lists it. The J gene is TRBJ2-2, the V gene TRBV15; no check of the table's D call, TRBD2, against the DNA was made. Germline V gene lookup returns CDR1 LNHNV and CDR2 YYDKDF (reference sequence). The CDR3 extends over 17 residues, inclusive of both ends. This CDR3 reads CATSPKWDSGNTGELSG.

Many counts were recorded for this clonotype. The CDR3 DNA sequence: TGTGCCAGTACCAGGACAGGGCATAATTCACCCCTCCACTTT. Translating gives CASTRTGHNSPLHF. The rearrangement joins TRBV6-5 to TRBJ1-6; 8 bases line up with TRBD1. Trimming at V came to 9 bases and at J to 5 bases, leaving 6 bases not matched to a gene. CDR1 MNHEY and CDR2 SVGAGI come from the germline V gene. This CDR3 has 14 amino acids.

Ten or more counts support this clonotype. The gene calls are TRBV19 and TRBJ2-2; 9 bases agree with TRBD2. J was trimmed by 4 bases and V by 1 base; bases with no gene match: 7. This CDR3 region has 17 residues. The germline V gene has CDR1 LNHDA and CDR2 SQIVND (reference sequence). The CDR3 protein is CASSIASGAPFTGELFF. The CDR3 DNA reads TGTGCCAGTAGTATAGCTAGCGGGGCACCATTCACCGGGGAGCTGTTTTTT.

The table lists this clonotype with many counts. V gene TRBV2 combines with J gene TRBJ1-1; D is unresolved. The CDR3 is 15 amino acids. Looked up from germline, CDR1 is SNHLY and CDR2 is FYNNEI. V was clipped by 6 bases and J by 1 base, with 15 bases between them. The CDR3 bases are TGTGCCAGCAGAAAGGAGACGGCAGCGAACACTGAAGCTTTCTTT. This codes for CASRKETAANTEAFF.

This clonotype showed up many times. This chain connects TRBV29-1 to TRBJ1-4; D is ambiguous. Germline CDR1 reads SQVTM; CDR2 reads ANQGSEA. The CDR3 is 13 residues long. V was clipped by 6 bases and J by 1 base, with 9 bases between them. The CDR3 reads CSVGSETNEKLFF. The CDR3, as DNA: TGCAGCGTGGGGTCCGAAACTAATGAAAAACTGTTTTTT.

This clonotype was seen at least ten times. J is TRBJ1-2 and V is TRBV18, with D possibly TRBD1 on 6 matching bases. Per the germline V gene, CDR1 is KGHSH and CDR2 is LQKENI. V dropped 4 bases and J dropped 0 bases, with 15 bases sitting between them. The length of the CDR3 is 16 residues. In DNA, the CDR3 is TGTGCCAGCTCACAGGTCACAGGGACGGCTAACTATGGCTACACCTTC. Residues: CASSQVTGTANYGYTF.

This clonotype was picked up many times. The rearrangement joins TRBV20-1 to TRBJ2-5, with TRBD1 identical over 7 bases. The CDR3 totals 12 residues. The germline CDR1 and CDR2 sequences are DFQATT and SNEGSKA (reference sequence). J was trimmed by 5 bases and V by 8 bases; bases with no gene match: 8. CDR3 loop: CSSRGGVETQYF. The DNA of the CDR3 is TGCAGTTCCAGAGGGGGCGTGGAGACCCAGTACTTC.

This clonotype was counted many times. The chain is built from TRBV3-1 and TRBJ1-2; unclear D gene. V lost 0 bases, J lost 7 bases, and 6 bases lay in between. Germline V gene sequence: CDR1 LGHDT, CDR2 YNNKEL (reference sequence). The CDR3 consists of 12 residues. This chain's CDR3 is CASSQDWVGYTF. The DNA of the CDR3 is TGTGCCAGCAGCCAAGATTGGGTTGGCTACACCTTC.

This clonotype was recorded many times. The CDR3 here is CASSLERNYGYTF. The DNA of the CDR3 is TGTGCCAGCAGCTTAGAGAGAAACTATGGCTACACCTTC. The chain couples TRBV11-2 to TRBJ1-2; D unresolved. Trimming left V 0 bases short and J 2 bases short, with 4 bases between. This CDR3 has 13 residues. From germline, CDR1 is SGHAT and CDR2 FQNNGV.

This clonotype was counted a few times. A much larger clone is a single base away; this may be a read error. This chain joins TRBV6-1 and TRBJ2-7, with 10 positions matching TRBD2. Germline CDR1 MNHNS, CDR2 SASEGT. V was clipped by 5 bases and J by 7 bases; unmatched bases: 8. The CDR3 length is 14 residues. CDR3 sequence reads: CASSLLAGVWEQYF. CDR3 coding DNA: TGTGCCAGCAGTCTTCTAGCGGGAGTTTGGGAGCAGTACTTC.

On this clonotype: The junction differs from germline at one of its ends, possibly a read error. The CDR3 sequence is CSAETGGSSPPHF. The CDR3 bases are TGCAGTGCTGAGACAGGGGGTAGTTCACCCCCCCACTTC. The V and J genes are TRBV20-1 and TRBJ1-6; 9 bases match TRBD1. Germline CDR1 and CDR2: DFQATT and SNEGSKA (reference sequence). The CDR3 spans 13 residues.

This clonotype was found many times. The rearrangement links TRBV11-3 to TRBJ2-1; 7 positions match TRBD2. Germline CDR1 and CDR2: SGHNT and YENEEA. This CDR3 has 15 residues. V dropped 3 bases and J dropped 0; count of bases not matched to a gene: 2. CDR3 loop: CASSFERGSYNEQFF. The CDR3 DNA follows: TGTGCCAGCAGCTTCGAGCGGGGCTCCTACAATGAGCAGTTCTTC.

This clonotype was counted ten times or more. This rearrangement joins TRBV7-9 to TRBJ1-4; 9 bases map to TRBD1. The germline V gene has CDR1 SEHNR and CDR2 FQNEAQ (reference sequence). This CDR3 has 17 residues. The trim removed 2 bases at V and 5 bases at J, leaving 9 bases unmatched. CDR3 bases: TGTGCCAGCAGCTTAAAGACAGGGGGGACGGGAAATGAAAAACTGTTTTTT. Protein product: CASSLKTGGTGNEKLFF.

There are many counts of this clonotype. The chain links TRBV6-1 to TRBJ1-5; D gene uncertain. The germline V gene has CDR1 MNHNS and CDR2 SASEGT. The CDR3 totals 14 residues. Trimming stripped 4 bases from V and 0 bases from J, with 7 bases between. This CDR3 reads CASSVAYSNQPQHF. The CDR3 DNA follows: TGTGCCAGCAGTGTGGCCTATAGCAATCAGCCCCAGCATTTT.

The DNA for the CDR3 is TGCGCCAGCAGCCGGACGGAAGGCGGGGGCCCCCTCCACTTT. It specifies CASSRTEGGGPLHF. J is TRBJ1-6 and V is TRBV5-1; TRBD1 is a possible D gene (6 bases). The CDR3 covers 14 residues. From germline, CDR1 is SGHRS and CDR2 YFSETQ. Trimming cost V 4 bases and J 13 bases, with 18 bases left between them.

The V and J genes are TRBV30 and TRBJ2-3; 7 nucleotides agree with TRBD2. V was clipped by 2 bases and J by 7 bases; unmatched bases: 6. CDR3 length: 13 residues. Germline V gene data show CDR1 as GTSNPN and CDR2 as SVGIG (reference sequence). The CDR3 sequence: CAWSTTGTNTQYF. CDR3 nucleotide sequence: TGTGCCTGGAGTACAACCGGGACTAATACGCAGTATTTT.

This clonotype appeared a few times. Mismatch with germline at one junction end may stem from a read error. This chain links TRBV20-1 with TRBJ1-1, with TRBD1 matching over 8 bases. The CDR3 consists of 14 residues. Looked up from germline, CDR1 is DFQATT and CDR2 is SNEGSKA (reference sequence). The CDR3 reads CSAGQGTGNTEAFF. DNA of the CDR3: TGCAGTGCTGGACAAGGGACAGGAAACACTGAGGCTTTCTTT.

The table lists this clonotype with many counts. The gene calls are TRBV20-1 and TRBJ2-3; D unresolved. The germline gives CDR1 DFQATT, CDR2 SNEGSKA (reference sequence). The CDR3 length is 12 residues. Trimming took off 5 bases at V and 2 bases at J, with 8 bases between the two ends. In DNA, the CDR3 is TGCAGTGCTCCTCTATCCACAGATACGCAGTATTTT. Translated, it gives CSAPLSTDTQYF.

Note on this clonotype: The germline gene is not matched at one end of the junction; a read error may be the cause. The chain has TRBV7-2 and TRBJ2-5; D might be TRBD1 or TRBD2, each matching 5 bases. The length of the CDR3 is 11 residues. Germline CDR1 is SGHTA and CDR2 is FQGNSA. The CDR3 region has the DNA TGTGCCAGCAGTTCCTCAGGGACCCAGCACTTC. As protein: CASSSSGTQHF.

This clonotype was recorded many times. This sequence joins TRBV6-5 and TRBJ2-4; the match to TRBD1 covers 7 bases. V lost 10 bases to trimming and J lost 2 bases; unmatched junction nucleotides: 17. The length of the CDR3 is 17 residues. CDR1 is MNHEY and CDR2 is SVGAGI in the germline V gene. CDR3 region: CATHDRVESLTKNIQYF. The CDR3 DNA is TGTGCCACTCACGACAGGGTTGAATCCCTAACCAAAAACATTCAGTACTTC.

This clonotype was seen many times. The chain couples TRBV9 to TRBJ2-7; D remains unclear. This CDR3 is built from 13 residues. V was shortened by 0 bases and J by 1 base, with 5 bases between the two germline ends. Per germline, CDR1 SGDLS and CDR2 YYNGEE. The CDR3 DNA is TGTGCCAGCAGCGTAGGACTTTCCTACGAGCAGTACTTC. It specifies CASSVGLSYEQYF.

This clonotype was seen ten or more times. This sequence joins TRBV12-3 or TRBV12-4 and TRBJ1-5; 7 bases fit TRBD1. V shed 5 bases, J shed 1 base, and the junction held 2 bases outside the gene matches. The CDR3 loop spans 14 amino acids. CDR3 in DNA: TGTGCCAGCAGTCGACAGGGCAGCAATCAGCCCCAGCATTTT. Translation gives CASSRQGSNQPQHF.

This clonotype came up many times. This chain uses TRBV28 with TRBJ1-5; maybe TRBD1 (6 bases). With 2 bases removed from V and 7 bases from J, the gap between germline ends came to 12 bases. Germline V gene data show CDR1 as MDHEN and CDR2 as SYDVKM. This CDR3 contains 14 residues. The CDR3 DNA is TGTGCCAGCAGTTTACGGACAGCCCGACAGCCCCAGCATTTT. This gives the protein CASSLRTARQPQHF. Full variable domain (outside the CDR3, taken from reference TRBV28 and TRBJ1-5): DVKVTQSSRYLVKRTGEKVFLECVQDMDHENMFWYRQDPGLGLRLIYFSYDVKMKEKGDIPEGYSVSREKKERFSLILESASTNQTSMYLCASSLRTARQPQHFGDGTRLSIL.

This chain's CDR3 is CASSAQALIAKGTSYF. The DNA of the CDR3 is TGTGCCAGCAGTGCCCAAGCTCTAATAGCGAAAGGGACCTCGTACTTC. J is TRBJ2-5 and V is TRBV2, with D tentatively TRBD1 or TRBD2 (5 bases each). Trimming shortened V by 4 bases and J by 13 bases, and 28 bases separated the two germline ends. CDR1 is SNHLY, CDR2 FYNNEI, per germline. The CDR3 loop spans 16 amino acids.

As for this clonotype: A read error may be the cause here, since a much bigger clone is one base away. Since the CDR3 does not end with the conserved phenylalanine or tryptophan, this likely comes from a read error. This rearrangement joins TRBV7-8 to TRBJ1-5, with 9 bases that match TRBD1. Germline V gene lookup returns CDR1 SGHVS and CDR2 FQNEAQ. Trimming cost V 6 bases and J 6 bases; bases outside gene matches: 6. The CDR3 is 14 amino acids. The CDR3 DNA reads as TGTGCCAGCAGTGGGACAGGGCACCTTCAGCCCCAGCATCTT. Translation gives CASSGTGHLQPQHL.

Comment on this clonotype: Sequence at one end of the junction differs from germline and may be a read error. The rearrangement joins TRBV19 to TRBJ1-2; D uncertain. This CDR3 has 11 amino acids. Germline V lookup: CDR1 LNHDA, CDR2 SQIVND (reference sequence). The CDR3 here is CASSGTGGCTF. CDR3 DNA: TGTGCCAGTAGTGGAACGGGTGGCTGCACCTTC.

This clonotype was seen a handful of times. In DNA form, the CDR3 reads TGTGCCAGCAGTCGGCGGGAGCGGTGGAATGAGCAGTTCTTC. Translation: CASSRRERWNEQFF. The genes are TRBV6-5 and TRBJ2-1; 7 bases line up with TRBD2. The germline V gene has CDR1 MNHEY and CDR2 SVGAGI. V gave up 5 bases and J gave up 7 bases; unmatched junction bases: 8. This CDR3 has 14 amino acids.

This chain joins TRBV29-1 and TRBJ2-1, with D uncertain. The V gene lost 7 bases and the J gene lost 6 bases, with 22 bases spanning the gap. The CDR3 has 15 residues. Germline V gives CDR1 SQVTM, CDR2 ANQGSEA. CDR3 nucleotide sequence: TGCAGCGCCAGCAGCTTGGACCCCGACCCCAATGAGCAGTTCTTC. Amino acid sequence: CSASSLDPDPNEQFF.